The clone carrying this T cell receptor (beta chain) was counted a few times. This entry comes from a study of blood T cells in healthy people across ages. Overall study: In model experiments, template switching was able to capture about one barcoded beta molecule for every two T cells that were present.

Peripheral blood samples of around 9.8 milliliters were drawn from each donor. Sample-barcoded 5' priming and a J-beta primer mix drove a second PCR of 7 to 11 cycles. TCRdb processed the 5' RACE reads anew with MiXCR; each CDR3 protein has one entry. This sample has 550,000 to 750,000 distinct CDR3 sequences; around 20% occur once, and the top ten carry 3% to 4.5%. The germline V and J ends were trimmed by 6 bases and 8 bases, with 13 bases remaining between them. Germline-derived CDR1 and CDR2 are MNHEY and SVGEGT. The CDR3 runs to 12 residues. The genes are TRBV6-2 or TRBV6-3 and TRBJ1-2; no definite D call. Specimen: blood. The origin of this receptor is a man aged 65 to 85 in good health. The DNA of the CDR3 is TGTGCCAGCAGGCTCGTTGGGCTCGGCTACACCTTC. It is translated as CASRLVGLGYTF.